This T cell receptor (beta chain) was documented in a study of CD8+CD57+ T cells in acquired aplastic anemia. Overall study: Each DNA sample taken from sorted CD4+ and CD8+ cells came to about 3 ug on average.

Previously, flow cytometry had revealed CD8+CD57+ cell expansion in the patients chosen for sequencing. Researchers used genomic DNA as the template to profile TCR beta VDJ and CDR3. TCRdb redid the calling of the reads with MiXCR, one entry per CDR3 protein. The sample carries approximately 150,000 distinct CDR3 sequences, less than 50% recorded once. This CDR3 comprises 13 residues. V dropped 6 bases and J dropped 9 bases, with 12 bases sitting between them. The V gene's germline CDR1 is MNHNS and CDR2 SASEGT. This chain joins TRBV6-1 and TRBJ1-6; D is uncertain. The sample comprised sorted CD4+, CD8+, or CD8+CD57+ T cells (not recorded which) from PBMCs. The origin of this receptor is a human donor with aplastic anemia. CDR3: CASSPYVGSPLHF. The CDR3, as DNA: TGTGCCAGCAGCCCTTACGTTGGTTCACCCCTCCACTTT.